What follows describes a single T cell receptor (beta chain). No antigen is known for it. The ends were cut back, 3 bases at V and 7 bases at J, with 16 bases in the middle. There are 15 residues in the CDR3. The germline CDR1 and CDR2 sequences are DFQATT and SNEGSKA (reference sequence). Patients picked for sequencing had shown CD8+CD57+ cell expansion detected by flow cytometry. The data stem from a study of CD8+CD57+ T cells in acquired aplastic anemia. Profiles of TCR beta VDJ and CDR3 were generated from a genomic DNA template. TCRdb ran MiXCR on the reads and lists one entry per CDR3 protein. The data show roughly 170,000 distinct CDR3 sequences, with around 50% seen just once and 10% to 15% held by the top ten. The study, taken as a whole, reports: Patients and controls had CD8+ Simpson's diversity values that were not significantly distinct.

The J gene is TRBJ1-6, the V gene TRBV20-1; D gene uncertain. The receptor comes from a human donor with aplastic anemia. Sequencing was done on a sample of sorted CD4+, CD8+, or CD8+CD57+ T cells (not recorded which) from PBMCs. The CDR3 region is CSASSGVGGNSPLHF. Written as DNA, the CDR3 is TGCAGTGCTAGTTCCGGGGTGGGAGGGAATTCACCCCTCCACTTT.